The 18 T cell receptor beta chains presented below share a single source sample, sequenced in a study of identical twins. TCRdb re-derived calls from the 5' RACE reads in MiXCR, one entry per CDR3 protein. The repertoire holds roughly 250,000 distinct CDR3 sequences, over 12% seen once, with around 8.3% in the top ten. Sequencing was done on a sample of memory (CD45RO+) T cells sorted from blood. The receptor source for this set is a woman between 18 and 29 years old in good health.

There are a few counts of this clonotype. V is TRBV20-1 and J is TRBJ2-1; D is perhaps TRBD2 (5 bases). V was cut by 3 bases and J by 6 bases, with 18 bases left in between. The germline V gene has CDR1 DFQATT and CDR2 SNEGSKA (reference sequence). This CDR3 contains 15 residues. For the CDR3, the DNA is TGCAGTGCTAGCGCCCCATGGGGAGCGGCCAATGAGCAGTTCTTC. It specifies CSASAPWGAANEQFF.

This clonotype was counted between two and nine times. The V gene is TRBV7-2, the J gene TRBJ2-3; maybe TRBD2 (5 bases). The CDR3 covers 17 residues. Trimming cost V 5 bases and J 0 bases, with 18 bases left between them. The germline CDR1 and CDR2 sequences are SGHTA and FQGNSA. The CDR3 sequence is CASSRTGRNPSTDTQYF. In DNA, the CDR3 is TGTGCCAGCAGCCGGACTGGTCGGAACCCTAGCACAGATACGCAGTATTTT. Full variable domain (outside the CDR3, taken from reference TRBV7-2 and TRBJ2-3): GAGVSQSPSNKVTEKGKDVELRCDPISGHTALYWYRQSLGQGLEFLIYFQGNSAPDKSGLPSDRFSAERTGGSVSTLTIQRTQQEDSAVYLCASSRTGRNPSTDTQYFGPGTRLTVL.

This clonotype was detected only a few times. The rearrangement uses TRBV3-1 and TRBJ2-7, with 11 bases matching TRBD2. This CDR3 contains 14 residues. The ends lost 2 bases at V and 6 bases at J; junction bases unmatched: 3. Germline V gene sequence: CDR1 LGHDT, CDR2 YNNKEL (reference sequence). The CDR3 coding sequence is TGTGCCAGCAGCCAATACACTAGCGGGGGCGAGCAGTACTTC. This sequence encodes CASSQYTSGGEQYF.

This sequence joins TRBV7-9 and TRBJ2-7, with D unclear. Looked up from germline, CDR1 is SEHNR and CDR2 is FQNEAQ (reference sequence). The CDR3 has 14 amino acids. V was pared by 0 bases and J by 5 bases, with 11 bases between. The CDR3 region has the DNA TGTGCCAGCAGCTTAGCGCGAGAAGCCAACGAGCAGTACTTC. It translates to CASSLAREANEQYF.

The chain couples TRBV10-3 to TRBJ2-3; tentative D call: TRBD2 (5 bases). The germline V and J ends were trimmed by 6 bases and 6 bases, with 7 bases remaining between them. Germline V gene sequence: CDR1 ENHRY, CDR2 SYGVKD. The CDR3 is made up of 11 amino acids. The CDR3 nucleotides read TGTGCCATCAGGACGGGGGATACGCAGTATTTT. Protein: CAIRTGDTQYF.

J is TRBJ2-3 and V is TRBV11-2; the D gene is possibly TRBD2 (6 bases). V lost 1 base and J 6 bases, leaving 8 bases between the germline ends. The CDR3 length is 13 residues. CDR1 and CDR2 (germline): SGHAT, FQNNGV. The DNA of the CDR3 is TGTGCCAGCAGCTTAGTGGGGAGGGATACGCAGTATTTT. It codes for CASSLVGRDTQYF.

V gene TRBV4-3 combines with J gene TRBJ2-3, with TRBD2 matching over 7 bases. The length of the CDR3 is 15 residues. CDR1 is LGHNA and CDR2 is YSLEER in the germline V gene. V dropped 3 bases and J dropped 3; count of bases not matched to a gene: 6. The CDR3 DNA is TGCGCCAGCAGCCATCGGCTAGCGGAAACAGATACGCAGTATTTT. Residues: CASSHRLAETDTQYF.

This clonotype has only a few counts. The CDR3 region is CASSPDNAHRNEQFF. The DNA of the CDR3 is TGTGCCAGCAGCCCAGACAATGCCCATAGGAATGAGCAGTTCTTC. The rearrangement links TRBV7-3 to TRBJ2-1; D gene unclear. The CDR3 spans 15 residues. The germline V and J ends were trimmed by 5 bases and 7 bases, with 18 bases remaining between them. Germline CDR1 SGHTA, CDR2 FQGTGA.

This clonotype has more than one count but fewer than ten. The rearrangement links TRBV27 to TRBJ1-1, with 8 bases lining up with TRBD1. The germline V gene has CDR1 MNHEY and CDR2 SMNVEV (reference sequence). Trimming removed 2 bases from V and 5 bases from J; junction bases left unmatched: 4. The CDR3 contains 14 residues. Here the CDR3 DNA reads TGTGCCAGCAGTTTACAGGGGGCGAGGACTGAAGCTTTCTTT. It specifies CASSLQGARTEAFF.

The chain combines TRBV12-3 or TRBV12-4 with TRBJ2-3; the match to TRBD1 covers 7 bases. V lost 8 bases to trimming and J lost 4 bases; unmatched junction nucleotides: 12. This CDR3 spans 15 amino acids. The CDR3 DNA sequence: TGTGCCAGCTACCGCCGCATACAGGGGCCAGATACGCAGTATTTT. Its translation is CASYRRIQGPDTQYF.

This clonotype was observed a few times. The chain couples TRBV10-3 to TRBJ2-5, with 9 bases lining up with TRBD1. CDR3 size: 16 residues. Germline CDR1 reads ENHRY; CDR2 reads SYGVKD. Unmatched junction bases numbered 11, after V lost 4 bases and J lost 5 bases. CDR3 loop: CAISGSGTGSTETQYF. CDR3 DNA sequence: TGTGCCATCAGTGGATCCGGGACAGGGTCTACTGAGACCCAGTACTTC.

This clonotype was recorded many times. The rearrangement uses TRBV5-6 and TRBJ2-4; D unresolved. Trimming removed 1 base at V and 0 bases at J, with 11 bases between. The length of the CDR3 is 16 residues. Germline CDR1 and CDR2: SGHDT and YYEEEE. DNA for the CDR3: TGTGCCAGCAGCTTGTCCCGGGTTCTAGCCAAAAACATTCAGTACTTC. This sequence encodes CASSLSRVLAKNIQYF. Supplemented by reference TRBV5-6 and TRBJ2-4, the full variable domain reads DAGVTQSPTHLIKTRGQQVTLRCSPKSGHDTVSWYQQALGQGPQFIFQYYEEEERQRGNFPDRFSGHQFPNYSSELNVNALLLGDSALYLCASSLSRVLAKNIQYFGAGTRLSVL.

The sample holds one count of this clonotype. The rearrangement joins TRBV10-2 to TRBJ2-1; 11 positions agree with TRBD2. The CDR3 is made up of 15 amino acids. CDR1 and CDR2 from the germline V gene are WSHSY and SAAADI. The V segment lost 6 bases and the J segment 6 bases; nucleotides outside the gene matches: 7. As DNA, the CDR3 is TGCGCCAGCAGACCAAGGACTAGCGGGTTCAATGAGCAGTTCTTC. Protein sequence: CASRPRTSGFNEQFF.

This chain uses TRBV5-1 with TRBJ2-7, with D possibly matching TRBD2 (6 bases). Trimming removed 3 bases from V and 5 bases from J, with 15 bases in between. Germline values: CDR1 SGHRS, CDR2 YFSETQ. The CDR3 has 14 amino acids. The CDR3 DNA sequence: TGCGCCAGCAGCTGGCAAACGGGAGAGGACGAGCAGTACTTC. Translation: CASSWQTGEDEQYF. The variable domain in full, completed from reference TRBV5-1 and TRBJ2-7, reads KAGVTQTPRYLIKTRGQQVTLSCSPISGHRSVSWYQQTPGQGLQFLFEYFSETQRNKGNFPGRFSGRQFSNSRSEMNVSTLELGDSALYLCASSWQTGEDEQYFGPGTRLTVT.

The sample holds a few counts of this clonotype. CDR3 amino acids: CASRTGLPYNEQFF. CDR3 nucleotides: TGTGCCAGCAGGACGGGACTCCCCTACAATGAGCAGTTCTTC. The chain is built from TRBV12-3 or TRBV12-4 and TRBJ2-1; a weak D match, TRBD2 (6 bases). This CDR3 is 14 amino acids long. Trimming pared 6 bases from V and 2 bases from J, leaving 11 bases between.

The V call is TRBV7-2, the J call TRBJ2-1; D gene uncertain. CDR3 size: 14 residues. V was clipped by 1 base and J by 10 bases, with 14 bases between them. CDR1 SGHTA and CDR2 FQGNSA come from the germline V gene. CDR3 sequence (DNA): TGTGCCAGCAGCTTAGAGGCGGCGACGGCAGAGCAGTTCTTC. It encodes CASSLEAATAEQFF.

V and J are TRBV4-3 and TRBJ2-5; 10 bases are a match to TRBD1. V trimming: 4 bases; J trimming: 4 bases; junction bases outside the gene matches: 6. CDR3 length: 15 residues. Germline CDR1 LGHNA, CDR2 YSLEER. The CDR3 region is CASSLGTGEGETQYF. In DNA, the CDR3 is TGCGCCAGCAGCCTAGGGACAGGGGAAGGAGAGACCCAGTACTTC.

In this sample, this clonotype turned up a few times. CDR3 loop: CASSPGQGRQPQHF. The DNA for the CDR3 is TGTGCCAGCAGCCCCGGACAGGGGAGGCAGCCCCAGCATTTT. The rearrangement uses TRBV16 and TRBJ1-5; 9 nucleotides align to TRBD1. The V segment lost 4 bases and the J segment 7 bases; nucleotides outside the gene matches: 5. This CDR3 comprises 14 residues. Germline values: CDR1 KGHSY, CDR2 FQNENV.